Presented here are 8 T cell receptor beta chains from one specimen sequenced in a study of T cell responses to AZD1222 COVID-19 vaccine. TCRdb's copy holds only in-frame clones and misses some; the assay was immunoSEQ multiplex PCR. The sample yields around 110,000 clones, about 90% seen once. Source: peripheral blood, taken on day 0 of AZD1222 vaccination. These TCRs come from an adult in good health.

The CDR3 nucleotides read TGTGCCAGCAGCTTCGGCAAGCGGGTTAACAATGAGCAGTTCTTC. This codes for CASSFGKRVNNEQFF. This chain joins TRBV11-3 and TRBJ2-1; D might be TRBD2 (6 bases). The V gene's germline CDR1 is SGHNT and CDR2 YENEEA. The CDR3 contains 15 residues. Trimming removed 3 bases at V and 5 bases at J, with 14 bases between. The full variable domain, rest sourced from reference TRBV11-3 and TRBJ2-1, is EAGVVQSPRYKIIEKKQPVAFWCNPISGHNTLYWYLQNLGQGPELLIRYENEEAVDDSQLPKDRFSAERLKGVDSTLKIQPAELGDSAVYLCASSFGKRVNNEQFFGPGTRLTVL.

The rearrangement uses TRBV7-2 and TRBJ1-4; no clear D gene. Trimming left V 2 bases short and J 0 bases short, with 13 bases between. Germline V lookup: CDR1 SGHTA, CDR2 FQGNSA. The CDR3 has 17 residues. The CDR3 region is CASSLKFGEATNEKLFF. CDR3 nucleotide sequence: TGTGCCAGCAGCTTAAAATTCGGAGAGGCAACTAATGAAAAACTGTTTTTT.

This sequence joins TRBV5-1 and TRBJ1-2; D is perhaps TRBD1 (5 bases). V gave up 1 base and J gave up 0 bases, with 10 bases separating them. CDR3 size: 15 residues. CDR1 and CDR2 from the germline V gene are SGHRS and YFSETQ. CDR3 coding DNA: TGCGCCAGCAGCTTGTCTCGGGGCGCTAACTATGGCTACACCTTC. It translates to CASSLSRGANYGYTF.

Of note for this clone: Other DNA sequences of this sample code for an identical CDR3. The rearrangement joins TRBV28 to TRBJ1-1; 10 bases are shared with TRBD1. The V and J ends lost 8 bases and 5 bases, in that order; junction bases with no gene match: 2. The germline V gene has CDR1 MDHEN and CDR2 SYDVKM. The CDR3 has 12 amino acids. CDR3: CASRTGGTEAFF. The CDR3 region has the DNA TGTGCCAGCCGGACAGGGGGTACTGAAGCTTTCTTT.

This chain connects TRBV7-6 to TRBJ2-1; 15 bases align to TRBD2. The CDR3 loop spans 20 amino acids. V lost 1 base, J lost 4 bases, and 11 bases stayed unmatched. Germline loops: CDR1 SGHVS, CDR2 FNYEAQ. This chain's CDR3 is CASSLGAGLAGGPKYNEQFF. The CDR3 DNA is TGTGCCAGCAGCTTAGGAGCCGGACTAGCGGGGGGGCCGAAATACAATGAGCAGTTCTTC.

The chain recombines TRBV7-8 with TRBJ2-3; D not resolved. V lost 1 base to trimming and J lost 0 bases, with 14 bases between them. Germline-derived CDR1 and CDR2 are SGHVS and FQNEAQ. This CDR3 has 17 amino acids. The CDR3 nucleotides are TGTGCCAGCAGCTTAGGGGCAACGGTAACTAGCACAGATACGCAGTATTTT. Translation gives CASSLGATVTSTDTQYF.

The V gene is TRBV6-5, the J gene TRBJ1-1, with D unclear. Between the trimmed V and J ends, which lost 0 bases and 4 bases, there was a span of 12 bases. Germline V gene lookup returns CDR1 MNHEY and CDR2 SVGAGI. CDR3 length: 15 amino acids. CDR3: CASSYSSPVGTEAFF. CDR3 DNA: TGTGCCAGCAGTTACTCATCGCCCGTTGGCACTGAAGCTTTCTTT.

The chain employs TRBV9 and TRBJ2-7, with 8 bases matching TRBD1. The CDR3 sequence is 15 residues long. Germline values: CDR1 SGDLS, CDR2 YYNGEE. Germline trimming cut 0 bases from V and 1 base from J; bases unmatched to any gene: 3. CDR3 sequence: CASSVGDRRSYEQYF. In DNA form, the CDR3 reads TGTGCCAGCAGCGTAGGGGACAGGAGATCCTACGAGCAGTACTTC.